These T cell receptor beta chains were read from a single sample in a study of T cell repertoires in cytomegalovirus infection. Via MiXCR, TCRdb re-called the reads, giving one row per CDR3 protein. Of some 700,000 distinct CDR3 sequences in the sample, 35% to 40% were seen once. The specimen sequenced was PBMCs. The receptor source for this set is a human donor in good health (CMV status not recorded). Some clones in this sample may be carry-over from other donors' samples. Both conserved end residues are part of each CDR3. The D gene is left open where the match is weak. Clone size is shown for a subset of rows, as once, few, many or a class of expanded clone.

j_call d_call clone_size cdr3_length v_call cdr3_nt cdr3_aa
TRBJ2-2 - - 16 TRBV11-2 TGTGCCAGCATCTTAGAACCGGGCATTTTAACCGGGGAGCTGTTTTTT CASILEPGILTGELFF
TRBJ1-1 - - 16 TRBV28 TGTGCCAGCAACGGGGCAGCCTTATCGCTCAACACTGAAGCTTTCTTT CASNGAALSLNTEAFF
TRBJ2-5 - - 13 TRBV20-1 TGCAGTGCCAGTCAGGTACTAGGAGAGACCCAGTACTTC CSASQVLGETQYF
TRBJ2-5 TRBD2 - 15 TRBV5-5 TGTGCCAGCAGCCCGGCGGGGGTTGGATACGAGACCCAGTACTTC CASSPAGVGYETQYF
TRBJ2-5 - - 15 TRBV7-2 TGTGCCAGCAGCTTAGTACGGGAGAGTGGGGAGACCCAGTACTTC CASSLVRESGETQYF
TRBJ1-4 - few 15 TRBV7-9 TGTGCCACCAGCCTAGTTCTAGGGTTTAATGAAAAACTGTTTTTT CATSLVLGFNEKLFF
TRBJ1-6 TRBD1 - 15 TRBV2 TGTGCCAGCAGTACCCGGGACAGGAGTAATTCACCCCTCCACTTT CASSTRDRSNSPLHF
TRBJ2-1 TRBD2 few 17 TRBV12-3/TRBV12-4 TGTGCCAGCAGTCGGGCCCGGACTAGCGGGGACTACAATGAGCAGTTCTTC CASSRARTSGDYNEQFF
TRBJ2-7 - few 14 TRBV7-2 TGTGCCAGCGACCCAGGGGGGGGCTCCTACGAGCAGTACTTC CASDPGGGSYEQYF
TRBJ2-7 - few 15 TRBV14 TGTGCCAGCAGCCAAACGGGGCAGTTACTCTACGAGCAGTACTTC CASSQTGQLLYEQYF
TRBJ1-1 TRBD1 - 15 TRBV29-1 TGCAGCGTTGGCCCCCCCGGGACAGATAACACTGAAGCTTTCTTT CSVGPPGTDNTEAFF
TRBJ2-1 - - 10 TRBV20-1 TGCAGTGCTAGGGGGGATGAGCAGTTCTTC CSARGDEQFF
TRBJ1-1 - few 15 TRBV19 TGTGCCAGTAGTATTCCGGGTTTTCGGAACACTGAAGCTTTCTTT CASSIPGFRNTEAFF
TRBJ1-4 TRBD1 - 13 TRBV5-4 TGTGCCAGCAGGTTGGACAGGAATGAAAAACTGTTTTTT CASRLDRNEKLFF
TRBJ1-1 - once 13 TRBV9 TGTGCCAGCAGCGTAGAAGATAACACTGAAGCTTTCTTT CASSVEDNTEAFF
TRBJ1-3 - - 11 TRBV6-5 TGTGCCATTGGGGAGGGAAACACCATATATTTT CAIGEGNTIYF
TRBJ2-5 - many 15 TRBV7-2 TGTGCCAGCAGCTTAGCAGGCGGGACCCAAGAGACCCAGTACTTC CASSLAGGTQETQYF
TRBJ2-4 - - 16 TRBV5-6 TGTGCCAGCAGCTTGGTCGGGGGCCCGGTGATGGGGATTCAGTACTTC CASSLVGGPVMGIQYF
TRBJ2-7 TRBD2 few 19 TRBV7-9 TGTGCCAGCAGCTTAGGGGGCGGGACTAGCGGGAGTTCCCACTACGAGCAGTACTTC CASSLGGGTSGSSHYEQYF
TRBJ1-5 - few 14 TRBV12-3/TRBV12-4 TGTGCCAGCAGTACAGGGTCGGCGGGTCAGCCCCAGCATTTT CASSTGSAGQPQHF
TRBJ1-4 - - 15 TRBV7-6 TGTGCCAGCAGCTCCACGCAAGCAACTAATGAAAAACTGTTTTTT CASSSTQATNEKLFF
TRBJ1-2 - - 13 TRBV7-2 TGTGCCAGCAGCCAAAAACAGGGTTGGGGCTACACCTTC CASSQKQGWGYTF
TRBJ2-1 - - 16 TRBV12-3/TRBV12-4 TGTGCCAGCAGTCGAAAGTTAGGGGCAGGCTACAATGAGCAGTTCTTC CASSRKLGAGYNEQFF
TRBJ2-1 - - 16 TRBV27 TGTGCCAGCAGTTTTTCGGCGGGCACTTCCTACAATGAGCAGTTCTTC CASSFSAGTSYNEQFF
TRBJ2-1 - few 16 TRBV6-2/TRBV6-3 TGTGCCAGCAGCAACCTAGGACGGGGGCCCTACAATGAGCAGTTCTTC CASSNLGRGPYNEQFF
TRBJ2-2 - few 14 TRBV6-2/TRBV6-3 TGTGCCAGCATCCCCGGGTCTAGCACCGGGGAGCTGTTTTTT CASIPGSSTGELFF
TRBJ2-7 - many 12 TRBV6-1 TGTGCCAGCAGTGTGAGCTCCTACGAGCAGTACTTC CASSVSSYEQYF
TRBJ1-5 - - 14 TRBV28 TGTGCCAGCAGTTACAGGGTTAGCAATCAGCCCCAGCATTTT CASSYRVSNQPQHF
TRBJ1-5 - - 16 TRBV6-1 TGTGCCAGCAGTGAACGGAGACAGATAGGGAATCAGCCCCAGCATTTT CASSERRQIGNQPQHF
TRBJ1-2 TRBD1 - 18 TRBV4-1 TGCGCCAGCAGCCAAGTCGCTGTGAGATCAGGGGGCGACTATGGCTACACCTTC CASSQVAVRSGGDYGYTF
TRBJ2-5 TRBD2 - 14 TRBV20-1 TGCAGTGCACGAAGCGGGAGCCACCAAGAGACCCAGTACTTC CSARSGSHQETQYF
TRBJ2-3 - - 15 TRBV7-4 TGTGCCAGCAGCTTAAGACCGGGGCCCCCCGATACGCAGTATTTT CASSLRPGPPDTQYF
TRBJ1-1 TRBD1 - 15 TRBV6-2/TRBV6-3 TGTGCCAGCAGTTCAGGGACAGGGGCGGTCACTGAAGCTTTCTTT CASSSGTGAVTEAFF
TRBJ1-1 - few 14 TRBV5-1 TGCGCCAGCAGCTTGTGGGGGGGGACGACTGAAGCTTTCTTT CASSLWGGTTEAFF
TRBJ1-2 - many 13 TRBV7-2 TGTGCCAGCAGCTTAGTGACGCAGGGAGGCTACACCTTC CASSLVTQGGYTF
TRBJ1-6 - few 17 TRBV4-1 TGCGCCAGCAGCCAAGATTTAGCAGTGGGGGCTAATTCACCCCTCCACTTT CASSQDLAVGANSPLHF
TRBJ1-4 - - 15 TRBV28 TGTGCCAGCAGTTTCCGGACAGTAGCTAATGAAAAACTGTTTTTT CASSFRTVANEKLFF
TRBJ2-1 - - 9 TRBV19 TGTGCCAGTGGCCCCAGGCAGTTCTTC CASGPRQFF
TRBJ2-1 TRBD1 - 14 TRBV7-2 TGTGCCAGCACGGAAGGGGGACAGGGATCCGAGCAGTTCTTC CASTEGGQGSEQFF
TRBJ2-1 - - 15 TRBV5-1 TGCGCCAGCAGCTTGAGTTGGGGGGGCCGGGATGAGCAGTTCTTC CASSLSWGGRDEQFF
TRBJ1-6 TRBD1 few 15 TRBV19 TGTGCCAGTACCAGGGGGGTACGACAGGACTCACCCCTCCACTTT CASTRGVRQDSPLHF
TRBJ1-1 - many 14 TRBV7-6 TGTGCCAGCAGCTTCTCGGATGTAAACACTGAAGCTTTCTTT CASSFSDVNTEAFF
TRBJ2-1 - few 17 TRBV7-6 TGTGCCAGCAGCTTAGATTTTCGCAGGGGCAATAACAATGAGCAGTTCTTC CASSLDFRRGNNNEQFF
TRBJ2-1 TRBD1 many 14 TRBV11-2 TGTGCCAGCAGCTTAGTGACAGGGGGTGATGAGCAGTTCTTC CASSLVTGGDEQFF
TRBJ2-5 - once 14 TRBV28 TGTGCCAGCAGTTTTTACAGGGATCAAGAGACCCAGTACTTC CASSFYRDQETQYF
TRBJ2-3 TRBD2 - 14 TRBV9 TGTGCCAGCAGCGTAGGGGCTAGCGGAGATACGCAGTATTTT CASSVGASGDTQYF
TRBJ1-6 - few 14 TRBV5-1 TGCGCCAGCAGTCGGACGACGGGTAATTCACCCCTCCACTTT CASSRTTGNSPLHF
TRBJ2-1 - few 16 TRBV7-2 TGTGCCAGCAGCTTAGCGGGGCAGACCTCCTACAATGAGCAGTTCTTC CASSLAGQTSYNEQFF
TRBJ1-1 - few 14 TRBV5-1 TGCGCCAGCAGCTTGGCTCGGTCTAACACTGAAGCTTTCTTT CASSLARSNTEAFF
TRBJ2-3 - few 15 TRBV7-2 TGTGCCAGCAGTAGCGCGAGTGTTCGGTCAGATACGCAGTATTTT CASSSASVRSDTQYF
TRBJ1-4 - - 14 TRBV10-3 TGTGCCATCAGTGAGTCGAGGGACCAGGGAAAACTGTTTTTT CAISESRDQGKLFF
TRBJ1-2 - - 15 TRBV6-6 TGTGCCAGCAGTTACTCCCACAGTTCTAACTATGGCTACACCTTC CASSYSHSSNYGYTF
TRBJ1-2 TRBD1 - 13 TRBV7-3 TGTGCCAGCAGCTCCGGACAGGGGGACGGCTACACCTTC CASSSGQGDGYTF
TRBJ1-4 - - 15 TRBV4-2 TGTGCCAGCAGCCAAGATATAGGGGCCCGCGAAAAACTGTTTTTT CASSQDIGAREKLFF